A single sample is the source of the 28 T cell receptor beta chains below, sequenced in a study of blood T cell repertoires in COVID-19. The table came from immunoSEQ multiplex PCR; TCRdb's copy has only in-frame clones and leaves some out. The sample yields around 280,000 clones, around four fifths seen once. Sequencing was carried out using peripheral blood. These receptors were collected from a woman aged 50 to 60 with active or convalescent COVID-19.

This clone was recorded many times. The chain carries TRBV4-2 and TRBJ2-2, with unresolved D. The V gene's germline CDR1 is LGHNA and CDR2 YNFKEQ. The CDR3 consists of 18 residues. V was shortened by 0 bases and J by 0 bases, with 14 bases between the two germline ends. CDR3 coding DNA: TGTGCCAGCAGCCAAGAGGTATTAGCCGAACCGAACACCGGGGAGCTGTTTTTT. Encoded protein: CASSQEVLAEPNTGELFF.

The genes are TRBV24-1 and TRBJ2-1; D may be TRBD2 (7 bases). Germline V CDR1 and CDR2: KGHDR, SFDVKD. The V end lost 0 bases, the J end lost 3 bases, and 11 bases lay between the germline ends. The length of the CDR3 is 16 residues. The CDR3 DNA sequence: TGTGCCACCAGTGATTTGGGGGGGGCAGACTACAATGAGCAGTTCTTC. It translates to CATSDLGGADYNEQFF.

The chain is built from TRBV2 and TRBJ2-1; D might be TRBD2 (5 bases). This CDR3 has 14 residues. The germline V and J ends were trimmed by 8 bases and 9 bases, with 20 bases remaining between them. CDR1 SNHLY and CDR2 FYNNEI come from the germline V gene. Written as DNA, the CDR3 is TGTGCCAGCTTTTGGGGAGTTCGGGAAGGTGAGCAGTTCTTC. It translates to CASFWGVREGEQFF.

This chain uses TRBV27 with TRBJ2-7; D may be TRBD2 (6 bases). CDR1 MNHEY and CDR2 SMNVEV come from the germline V gene (reference sequence). Between the trimmed V and J ends, which lost 5 bases and 3 bases, there was a span of 14 bases. CDR3 length: 14 amino acids. The CDR3 reads CASSLATTGYEQYF. CDR3 nucleotides: TGTGCCAGCAGTCTAGCGACGACCGGCTACGAGCAGTACTTC.

This clone was seen only a few times. The chain carries TRBV6-5 and TRBJ1-6; D unclear. The CDR3 extends over 15 amino acids. Germline CDR1 reads MNHEY; CDR2 reads SVGAGI. Trimming left V 5 bases short and J 6 bases short, with 14 bases between. The CDR3 DNA sequence: TGTGCCAGCAGTCAGAGGGATTTGGCTAATTCACCCCTCCACTTT. Encoded protein: CASSQRDLANSPLHF.

The CDR3 sequence: CASSLSGLNTDTQYF. CDR3 DNA sequence: TGTGCCAGCAGCTTATCGGGACTTAACACAGATACGCAGTATTTT. The chain links TRBV7-3 to TRBJ2-3; maybe TRBD2 (6 bases). In germline, CDR1 is SGHTA, CDR2 FQGTGA. Trimming took off 2 bases at V and 2 bases at J, with 11 bases between the two ends. This CDR3 is built from 15 residues.

The rearrangement links TRBV4-2 to TRBJ2-3; 11 bases map to TRBD2. The CDR3 loop spans 16 amino acids. CDR1 is LGHNA, CDR2 YNFKEQ, per germline. With V trimmed by 5 bases and J by 3 bases, 7 bases remained unmatched. The CDR3 loop reads CASSVTSGTVTDTQYF. For the CDR3, the DNA is TGTGCCAGCAGCGTGACTAGCGGGACAGTAACAGATACGCAGTATTTT.

The rearrangement uses TRBV7-2 and TRBJ1-5, with D possibly being TRBD1 (5 bases). Trimming removed 5 bases at V and 6 bases at J, with 17 bases between. The CDR3 is 15 residues long. Germline CDR1 SGHTA, CDR2 FQGNSA. CDR3 bases: TGTGCCAGCAGCCCGTCCTGGGGAAGGGGTCAGCCCCAGCATTTT. As protein: CASSPSWGRGQPQHF.

The rearrangement links TRBV27 to TRBJ2-7, with TRBD2 matching over 15 bases. The CDR3 sequence is 15 residues long. Trimming removed 4 bases from V and 3 bases from J; junction bases left unmatched: 1. Germline V CDR1 and CDR2: MNHEY, SMNVEV (reference sequence). CDR3 sequence reads: CASSSGLAGGYEQYF. CDR3 sequence (DNA): TGTGCCAGCAGTTCGGGACTAGCGGGGGGCTACGAGCAGTACTTC.

This chain links TRBV9 with TRBJ2-7; 9 bases are shared with TRBD1. Per the germline V gene, CDR1 is SGDLS and CDR2 is YYNGEE. The trim removed 0 bases at V and 5 bases at J, leaving 6 bases unmatched. This CDR3 has 15 residues. CDR3 sequence: CASSVVGQGWDEQYF. CDR3 coding DNA: TGTGCCAGCAGCGTAGTGGGACAGGGTTGGGACGAGCAGTACTTC.

The chain has TRBV30 and TRBJ1-6; D is unclear. The germline V and J ends were trimmed by 7 bases and 5 bases, with 15 bases remaining between them. The CDR3 consists of 14 residues. Germline values: CDR1 GTSNPN, CDR2 SVGIG (reference sequence). The CDR3 DNA follows: TGTGCCTCAGAAGTGGGAGGGAATAATTCACCCCTCCACTTT. Translating gives CASEVGGNNSPLHF.

This chain joins TRBV19 and TRBJ1-2, with D possibly matching TRBD1 (5 bases). With 9 bases removed from V and 4 bases from J, the gap between germline ends came to 12 bases. The germline gives CDR1 LNHDA, CDR2 SQIVND (reference sequence). The CDR3 consists of 12 residues. The CDR3 sequence is CASQGSPYGYTF. In DNA form, the CDR3 reads TGTGCCAGCCAGGGTTCCCCCTATGGCTACACCTTC.

V usage is TRBV13 and J usage is TRBJ2-2; 10 nucleotides align to TRBD2. The CDR3 spans 16 residues. Germline V gene sequence: CDR1 PRHDT, CDR2 FYEKMQ (reference sequence). V was clipped by 5 bases and J by 5 bases; unmatched bases: 8. The CDR3 here is CASSILAGVGTGELFF. CDR3 DNA sequence: TGTGCCAGCAGCATCCTAGCGGGAGTAGGGACCGGGGAGCTGTTTTTT.

As DNA, the CDR3 is TGCAGCGTTTCCTGGGGACAGGGGTACGAAAAACTGTTTTTT. Residues: CSVSWGQGYEKLFF. The chain recombines TRBV29-1 with TRBJ1-4, with TRBD1 matching 10 bases. The CDR3 sequence is 14 residues long. Germline V gives CDR1 SQVTM, CDR2 ANQGSEA. V lost 5 bases to trimming and J lost 8 bases; unmatched junction nucleotides: 8.

DNA of the CDR3: TGTGCCAGCAGTTCCCTAACCCAATTGACAGGTTCCTACGAGCAGTACTTC. Its protein is CASSSLTQLTGSYEQYF. The rearrangement links TRBV27 to TRBJ2-7, with D perhaps TRBD1 (6 bases). V lost 4 bases and J lost 1, with 20 bases in between. The CDR3 has 17 amino acids. Germline lookup yields CDR1 MNHEY and CDR2 SMNVEV (reference sequence).

The V and J genes are TRBV19 and TRBJ1-5; D is perhaps TRBD1 (5 bases). The CDR3 extends over 16 amino acids. With 3 bases removed from V and 6 bases from J, the gap between germline ends came to 18 bases. From germline, CDR1 is LNHDA and CDR2 SQIVND (reference sequence). This CDR3 reads CASSMEGRFRSQPQHF. The CDR3 coding sequence is TGTGCCAGTAGTATGGAGGGGCGGTTCCGAAGTCAGCCCCAGCATTTT.

This chain's CDR3 is CASSLGGSGRAGAETQYF. CDR3 DNA sequence: TGTGCCAGCAGCTTAGGGGGTAGCGGGAGGGCCGGTGCAGAGACCCAGTACTTC. This chain uses TRBV7-2 with TRBJ2-5; 11 positions agree with TRBD2. This CDR3 comprises 18 residues. V was clipped by 1 base and J by 4 bases; unmatched bases: 11. Germline V gives CDR1 SGHTA, CDR2 FQGNSA. The full variable domain, completed using reference TRBV7-2 and TRBJ2-5, is GAGVSQSPSNKVTEKGKDVELRCDPISGHTALYWYRQSLGQGLEFLIYFQGNSAPDKSGLPSDRFSAERTGGSVSTLTIQRTQQEDSAVYLCASSLGGSGRAGAETQYFGPGTRLLVL.

This chain uses TRBV28 with TRBJ2-1; D is ambiguous. V was cut by 5 bases and J by 0 bases, with 11 bases left in between. This CDR3 is built from 15 residues. Looked up from germline, CDR1 is MDHEN and CDR2 is SYDVKM. The CDR3 protein is CASSLPANSYNEQFF. In DNA, the CDR3 is TGTGCCAGCAGTCTCCCAGCGAACTCCTACAATGAGCAGTTCTTC.

The V and J genes are TRBV6-1 and TRBJ2-6; D may be TRBD1 (5 bases). This CDR3 is built from 17 residues. Deletions cut 2 bases from V and 0 bases from J, with 11 bases between. In germline, CDR1 is MNHNS, CDR2 SASEGT. CDR3 sequence (DNA): TGTGCCAGCAGTGAAATGGGGCCCTCCTCTGGGGCCAACGTCCTGACTTTC. Encoded protein: CASSEMGPSSGANVLTF.

The rearrangement links TRBV7-9 to TRBJ2-1, with 10 bases matching TRBD1. The V segment lost 4 bases and the J segment 6 bases; nucleotides outside the gene matches: 9. CDR1 is SEHNR and CDR2 is FQNEAQ in the germline V gene (reference sequence). CDR3 length equals 16 residues. CDR3 residues: CASSSKGQGVSNEQFF. The CDR3 DNA reads as TGTGCCAGCAGCTCGAAAGGACAGGGGGTGAGCAATGAGCAGTTCTTC.

The chain uses TRBV5-6 and TRBJ2-6, with D maybe TRBD1 (5 bases). V was pared by 4 bases and J by 2 bases, with 16 bases between. The CDR3 spans 17 residues. From germline, CDR1 is SGHDT and CDR2 YYEEEE. The CDR3 nucleotides are TGTGCCAGCAGCCCTACAGGTAATCCCCCTGGGGCCAACGTCCTGACTTTC. Residues: CASSPTGNPPGANVLTF.

This clone was detected a few times. The rearrangement uses TRBV29-1 and TRBJ2-3; possibly TRBD1 for D (6 bases). V gave up 6 bases and J gave up 0 bases, with 10 bases separating them. Per germline, CDR1 SQVTM and CDR2 ANQGSEA. The CDR3 is 13 amino acids. CDR3 coding DNA: TGCAGCGTGCGACAGGTTAGCACAGATACGCAGTATTTT. Encoded protein: CSVRQVSTDTQYF.

This chain uses TRBV10-1 with TRBJ2-7; no clear D gene. The CDR3 spans 16 residues. Trimming pared 0 bases from V and 3 bases from J, leaving 15 bases between. Germline values: CDR1 WNHNN, CDR2 SYGVQD (reference sequence). CDR3 residues: CASSESSSLEIYEQYF. DNA for the CDR3: TGCGCCAGCAGTGAGTCGTCGTCCTTGGAGATCTACGAGCAGTACTTC.

CDR3: CASSLPQGRTFF. As DNA, the CDR3 is TGTGCCAGCAGTCTCCCACAGGGAAGGACTTTCTTT. The chain combines TRBV27 with TRBJ1-1, with TRBD1 as a possible D gene (6 bases). Between the trimmed V and J ends, which lost 5 bases and 12 bases, there was a span of 16 bases. The CDR3 has 12 residues. Germline V gene lookup returns CDR1 MNHEY and CDR2 SMNVEV (reference sequence).

The J gene is TRBJ2-2, the V gene TRBV11-3; 9 positions agree with TRBD2. Trimming cost V 5 bases and J 5 bases; bases outside gene matches: 3. CDR3 length: 14 amino acids. CDR1 and CDR2 from the germline V gene are SGHNT and YENEEA. The DNA of the CDR3 is TGTGCCAGCAGCGTTCTAGCGGGAACCGGGGAGCTGTTTTTT. This sequence encodes CASSVLAGTGELFF. Complete variable domain (other parts from reference TRBV11-3 and TRBJ2-2): EAGVVQSPRYKIIEKKQPVAFWCNPISGHNTLYWYLQNLGQGPELLIRYENEEAVDDSQLPKDRFSAERLKGVDSTLKIQPAELGDSAVYLCASSVLAGTGELFFGEGSRLTVL.

The sample holds one count of this clone. The chain uses TRBV2 and TRBJ1-5, with D possibly being TRBD1 (5 bases). Per germline, CDR1 SNHLY and CDR2 FYNNEI. This CDR3 spans 15 amino acids. Trimming shortened V by 3 bases and J by 4 bases, and 13 bases separated the two germline ends. CDR3 sequence reads: CASSDRAGWNQPQHF. CDR3 nucleotide sequence: TGTGCCAGCAGTGACAGGGCGGGGTGGAATCAGCCCCAGCATTTT.

J is TRBJ2-5 and V is TRBV11-2; D perhaps matches TRBD1 (5 bases). The V end was cut by 8 bases, the J end by 4 bases, with 14 bases between. This CDR3 has 13 amino acids. CDR1 SGHAT and CDR2 FQNNGV come from the germline V gene. Here the CDR3 reads CASSLGPSETQYF. CDR3 DNA: TGTGCCAGCTCCCTGGGGCCATCAGAGACCCAGTACTTC.

In its sample, this clone was seen once. The rearrangement uses TRBV5-1 and TRBJ1-1, with a weak D call TRBD1 (6 bases). Germline lookup yields CDR1 SGHRS and CDR2 YFSETQ. Trimming stripped 2 bases from V and 4 bases from J, with 9 bases between. The CDR3 is made up of 13 amino acids. The CDR3 DNA follows: TGCGCCAGCAGCTTTCAGGGGAGCACTGAAGCTTTCTTT. Translation: CASSFQGSTEAFF.